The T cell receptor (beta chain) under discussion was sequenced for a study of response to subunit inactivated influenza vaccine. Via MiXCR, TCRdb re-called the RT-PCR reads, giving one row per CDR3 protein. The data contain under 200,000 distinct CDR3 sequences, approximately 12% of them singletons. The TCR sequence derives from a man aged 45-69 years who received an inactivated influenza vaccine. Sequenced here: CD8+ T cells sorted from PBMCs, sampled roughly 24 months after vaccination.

CDR3 nucleotide sequence: TGTGCCAGCAGCCTAACGCAGACAGCGGCTAACTATGGCTACACCTTC. Its translation: CASSLTQTAANYGYTF. This chain uses TRBV3-1 with TRBJ1-2; D is perhaps TRBD1 (5 bases). V was clipped by 4 bases and J by 0 bases, with 15 bases between them. CDR1 is LGHDT and CDR2 is YNNKEL in the germline V gene (reference sequence). The CDR3 is made up of 16 amino acids.